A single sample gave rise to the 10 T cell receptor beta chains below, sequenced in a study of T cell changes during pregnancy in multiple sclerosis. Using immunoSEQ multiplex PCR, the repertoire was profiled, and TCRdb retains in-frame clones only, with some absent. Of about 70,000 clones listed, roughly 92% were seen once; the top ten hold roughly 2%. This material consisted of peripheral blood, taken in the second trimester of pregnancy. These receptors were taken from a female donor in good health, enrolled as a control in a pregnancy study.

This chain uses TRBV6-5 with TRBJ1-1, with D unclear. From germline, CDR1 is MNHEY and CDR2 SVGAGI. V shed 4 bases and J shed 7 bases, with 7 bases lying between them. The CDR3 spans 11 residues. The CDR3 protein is CASSFNYEAFF. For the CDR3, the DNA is TGTGCCAGCAGTTTCAACTATGAAGCTTTCTTT.

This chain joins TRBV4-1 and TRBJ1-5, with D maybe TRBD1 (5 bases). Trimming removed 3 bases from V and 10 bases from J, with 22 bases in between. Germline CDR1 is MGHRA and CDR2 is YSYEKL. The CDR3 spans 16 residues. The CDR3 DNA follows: TGCGCCAGCAGCCAGGAGGGAGGGAGAACCCGGGACCCCCAGCATTTT. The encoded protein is CASSQEGGRTRDPQHF.

The CDR3 nucleotides are TGTGCCAGCAGCTATCGGGGGAGCAACACCGGGGAGCTGTTTTTT. The encoded protein is CASSYRGSNTGELFF. V usage is TRBV9 and J usage is TRBJ2-2, with D perhaps matching TRBD2 (6 bases). The CDR3 totals 15 residues. V dropped 4 bases and J dropped 2 bases, with 12 bases sitting between them. Germline values: CDR1 SGDLS, CDR2 YYNGEE.

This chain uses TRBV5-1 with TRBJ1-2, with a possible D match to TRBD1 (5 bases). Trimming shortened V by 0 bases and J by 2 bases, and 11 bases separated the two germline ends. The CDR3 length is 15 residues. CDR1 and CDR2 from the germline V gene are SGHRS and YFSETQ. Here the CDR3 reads CASSLDQGPNYGYTF. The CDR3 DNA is TGCGCCAGCAGCTTGGACCAGGGCCCCAACTATGGCTACACCTTC.

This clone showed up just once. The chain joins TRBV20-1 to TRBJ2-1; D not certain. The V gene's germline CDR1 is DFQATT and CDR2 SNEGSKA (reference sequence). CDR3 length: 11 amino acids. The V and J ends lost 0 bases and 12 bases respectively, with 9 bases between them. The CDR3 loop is CSARDMTRQFF. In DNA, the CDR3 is TGCAGTGCTAGAGATATGACAAGGCAGTTCTTC.

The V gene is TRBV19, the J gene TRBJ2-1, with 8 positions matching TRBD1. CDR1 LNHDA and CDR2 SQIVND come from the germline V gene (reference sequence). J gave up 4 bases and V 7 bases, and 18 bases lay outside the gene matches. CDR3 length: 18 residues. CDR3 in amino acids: CASTSQGQGAFRYNEQFF. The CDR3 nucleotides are TGTGCCAGTACTTCTCAAGGCCAGGGGGCATTTAGGTACAATGAGCAGTTCTTC.

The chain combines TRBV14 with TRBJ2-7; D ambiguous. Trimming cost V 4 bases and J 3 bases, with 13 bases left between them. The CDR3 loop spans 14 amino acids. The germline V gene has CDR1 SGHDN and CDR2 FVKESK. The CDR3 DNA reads TGTGCCAGCAGCCGCCCATATGACAACTACGAGCAGTACTTC. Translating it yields CASSRPYDNYEQYF.

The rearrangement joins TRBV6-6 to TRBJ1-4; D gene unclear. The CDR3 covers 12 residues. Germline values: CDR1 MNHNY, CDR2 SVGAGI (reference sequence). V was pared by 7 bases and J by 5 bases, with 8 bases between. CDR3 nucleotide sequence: TGTGCCAGCAAGACACAGAATGAAAAACTGTTTTTT. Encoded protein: CASKTQNEKLFF.

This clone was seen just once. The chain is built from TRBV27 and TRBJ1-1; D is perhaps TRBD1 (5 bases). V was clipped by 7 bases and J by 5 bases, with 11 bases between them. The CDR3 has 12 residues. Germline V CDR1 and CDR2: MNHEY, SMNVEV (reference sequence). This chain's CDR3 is CASTGGGTEAFF. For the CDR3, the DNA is TGTGCCAGCACCGGCGGGGGGACTGAAGCTTTCTTT.

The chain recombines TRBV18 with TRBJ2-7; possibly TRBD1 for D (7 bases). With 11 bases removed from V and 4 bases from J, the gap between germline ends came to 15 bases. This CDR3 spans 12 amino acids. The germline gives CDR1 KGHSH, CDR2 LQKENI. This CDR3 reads CAGGTVNYEQYF. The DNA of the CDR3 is TGTGCCGGGGGGACAGTTAATTACGAGCAGTACTTC.